The clone carrying this T cell receptor beta chain showed up many times. Antigen unknown. TCRdb reprocessed the 5' RACE reads with MiXCR, giving one entry per CDR3 protein. The sample comprises approximately 80,000 distinct CDR3 sequences, roughly 4.5% of which are singletons, and around 5.8% rests with the top ten. This record comes from a study of neurological immune-mediated disorders. Study-level points and caveats: The repertoires of 18 of 34 multiple sclerosis patients were placed by phylogenetic grouping in a single related-CDR3 cluster, which may be a signature.

As to time point: longitudinal time-point 3. This clonotype originated in a woman between 55 and 75 years old with multiple sclerosis. The sample taken for sequencing was PBMCs.

The CDR3 loop is CSARDPDGRVHSDTQYF. The CDR3 bases are TGCAGTGCTAGAGATCCGGACGGCAGGGTACATTCAGATACGCAGTATTTT. The chain has TRBV20-1 and TRBJ2-3, with a weak D call TRBD1 (5 bases). The CDR3 runs to 17 residues. The V gene's germline CDR1 is DFQATT and CDR2 SNEGSKA (reference sequence). V lost 0 bases, J lost 4 bases, and 20 bases lay in between.